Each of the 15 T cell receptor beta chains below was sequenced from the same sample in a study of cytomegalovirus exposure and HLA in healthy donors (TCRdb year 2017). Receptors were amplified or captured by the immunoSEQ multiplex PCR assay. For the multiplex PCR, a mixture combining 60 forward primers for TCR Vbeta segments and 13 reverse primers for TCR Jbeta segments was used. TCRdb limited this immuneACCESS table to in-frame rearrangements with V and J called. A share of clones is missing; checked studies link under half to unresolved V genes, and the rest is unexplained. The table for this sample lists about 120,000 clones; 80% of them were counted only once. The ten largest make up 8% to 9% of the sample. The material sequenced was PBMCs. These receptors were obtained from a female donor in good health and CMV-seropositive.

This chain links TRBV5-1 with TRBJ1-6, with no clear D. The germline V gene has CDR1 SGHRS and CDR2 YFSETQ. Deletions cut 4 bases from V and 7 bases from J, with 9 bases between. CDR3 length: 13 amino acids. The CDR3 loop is CASSERSNSPLHF. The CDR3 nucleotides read TGCGCCAGCAGCGAGCGGTCGAATTCACCCCTCCACTTT.

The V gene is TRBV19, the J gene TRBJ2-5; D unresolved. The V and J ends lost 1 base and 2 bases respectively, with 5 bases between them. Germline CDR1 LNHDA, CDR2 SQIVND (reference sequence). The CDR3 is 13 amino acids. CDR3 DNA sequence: TGTGCCAGTAGTATAGGCAGGCAAGAGACCCAGTACTTC. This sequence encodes CASSIGRQETQYF.

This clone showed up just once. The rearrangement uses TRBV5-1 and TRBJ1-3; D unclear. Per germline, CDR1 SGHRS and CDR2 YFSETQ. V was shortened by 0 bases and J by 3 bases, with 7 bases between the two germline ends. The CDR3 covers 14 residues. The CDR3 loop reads CASSLGGNGNTIYF. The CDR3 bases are TGCGCCAGCAGCTTGGGCGGGAATGGAAACACCATATATTTT.

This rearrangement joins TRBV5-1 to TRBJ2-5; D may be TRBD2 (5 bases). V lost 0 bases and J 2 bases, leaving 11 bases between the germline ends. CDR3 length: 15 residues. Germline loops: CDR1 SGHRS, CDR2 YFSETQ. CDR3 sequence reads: CASSLGGWEQETQYF. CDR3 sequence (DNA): TGCGCCAGCAGCTTGGGAGGGTGGGAGCAAGAGACCCAGTACTTC.

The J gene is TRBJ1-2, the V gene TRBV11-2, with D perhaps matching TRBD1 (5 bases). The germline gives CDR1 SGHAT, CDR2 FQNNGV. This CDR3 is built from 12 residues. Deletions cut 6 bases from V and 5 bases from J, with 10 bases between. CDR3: CASSGRGYGYTF. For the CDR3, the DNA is TGTGCCAGCAGTGGGCGGGGGTATGGCTACACCTTC.

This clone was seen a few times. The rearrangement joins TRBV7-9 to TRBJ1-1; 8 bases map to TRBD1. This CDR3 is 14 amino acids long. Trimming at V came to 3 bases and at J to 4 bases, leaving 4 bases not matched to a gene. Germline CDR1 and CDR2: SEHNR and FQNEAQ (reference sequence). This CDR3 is CASSFFGQGTEAFF. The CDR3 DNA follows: TGTGCCAGCAGCTTTTTCGGACAGGGCACTGAAGCTTTCTTT.

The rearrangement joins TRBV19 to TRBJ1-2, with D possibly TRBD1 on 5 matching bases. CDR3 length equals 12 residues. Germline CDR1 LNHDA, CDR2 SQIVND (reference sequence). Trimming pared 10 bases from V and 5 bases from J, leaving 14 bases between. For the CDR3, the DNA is TGTGCCACCAGAGAGGGGAGGTATGGCTACACCTTC. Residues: CATREGRYGYTF.

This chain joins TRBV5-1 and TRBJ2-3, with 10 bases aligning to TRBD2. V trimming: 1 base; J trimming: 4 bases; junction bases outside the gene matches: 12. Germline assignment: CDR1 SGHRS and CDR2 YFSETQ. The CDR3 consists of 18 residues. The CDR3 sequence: CASSLKPSGGGLADTQYF. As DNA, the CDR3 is TGCGCCAGCAGCTTGAAACCTAGCGGGGGTGGATTAGCAGATACGCAGTATTTT.

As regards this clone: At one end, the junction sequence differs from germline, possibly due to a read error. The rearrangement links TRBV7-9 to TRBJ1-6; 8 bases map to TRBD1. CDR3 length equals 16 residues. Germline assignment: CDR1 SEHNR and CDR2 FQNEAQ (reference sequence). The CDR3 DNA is TGTTCCAGCAGCCTTCACAGGGGGGCGCTGGATTCACCCCTCCACTTT. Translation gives CSSSLHRGALDSPLHF.

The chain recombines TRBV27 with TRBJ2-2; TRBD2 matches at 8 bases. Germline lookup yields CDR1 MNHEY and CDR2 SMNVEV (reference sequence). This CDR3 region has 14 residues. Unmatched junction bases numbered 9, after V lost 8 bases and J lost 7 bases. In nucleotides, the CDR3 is TGTGCCAGCGGACCGACGAGCGGGGGCGGGGAGCTGTTTTTT. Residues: CASGPTSGGGELFF.

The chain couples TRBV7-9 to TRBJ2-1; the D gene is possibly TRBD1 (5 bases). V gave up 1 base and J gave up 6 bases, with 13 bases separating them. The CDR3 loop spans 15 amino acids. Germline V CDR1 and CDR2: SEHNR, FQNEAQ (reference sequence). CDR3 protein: CASSLGQGGINEQFF. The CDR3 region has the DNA TGTGCCAGCAGCTTAGGCCAGGGTGGCATCAATGAGCAGTTCTTC.

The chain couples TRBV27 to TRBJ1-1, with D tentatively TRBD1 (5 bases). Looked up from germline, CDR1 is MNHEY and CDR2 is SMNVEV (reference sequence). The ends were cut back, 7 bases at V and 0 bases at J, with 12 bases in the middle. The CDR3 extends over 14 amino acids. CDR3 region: CASKFQGLNTEAFF. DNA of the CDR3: TGTGCCAGCAAGTTCCAGGGCTTGAACACTGAAGCTTTCTTT.

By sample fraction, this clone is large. CDR3 loop: CASGLGLSESTDTQYF. CDR3 nucleotide sequence: TGTGCTAGTGGTTTGGGCCTGTCGGAGTCCACAGATACGCAGTATTTT. The rearrangement uses TRBV12-5 and TRBJ2-3; D ambiguous. The CDR3 is made up of 16 amino acids. Germline CDR1 reads LGHNT; CDR2 reads FRNRAP. Trimming took off 1 base at V and 2 bases at J, with 13 bases between the two ends.

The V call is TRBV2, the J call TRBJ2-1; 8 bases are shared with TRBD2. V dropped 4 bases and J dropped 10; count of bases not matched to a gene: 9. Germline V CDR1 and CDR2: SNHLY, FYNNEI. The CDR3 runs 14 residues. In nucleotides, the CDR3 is TGTGCCAGCAGTGTATTTAGCGGGGTTGGGGAGCAGTTCTTC. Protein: CASSVFSGVGEQFF.

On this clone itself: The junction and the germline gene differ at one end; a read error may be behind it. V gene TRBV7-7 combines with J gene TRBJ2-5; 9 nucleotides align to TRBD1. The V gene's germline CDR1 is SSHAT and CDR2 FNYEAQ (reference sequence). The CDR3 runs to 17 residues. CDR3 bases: TGTGCTAGCAGCTTAGGTGCTGACAGGGGGGACCGGGAGACCCAGTACTTC. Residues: CASSLGADRGDRETQYF.